A selection of T cell receptor beta chains follows, all from one sample in a study of CD8+ T cells in alopecia areata. Clones were read by immunoSEQ multiplex PCR, and TCRdb kept only the in-frame ones, dropping some. The sample lists fewer than 200,000 clones; approximately 60% were seen once. The material was CD4+ T cells sorted from blood, obtained at week 24, from a patient treated with tofacitinib. These receptors all come from a human donor with alopecia areata. Both conserved end residues are part of each CDR3. A D gene is named only where the DNA matches it firmly. Clone size is stated in some rows and not others, as once, few, many or a class when expanded.

j_call clone_size d_call v_call cdr3_aa cdr3_nt
TRBJ2-6 NA TRBD2 TRBV30 CAWSRGGAGANVLTF TGTGCCTGGAGTCGCGGGGGAGCAGGGGCCAACGTCCTGACTTTC
TRBJ1-4 NA NA TRBV29-1 CSVDVGANEKLFF TGCAGCGTTGATGTGGGGGCTAATGAAAAACTGTTTTTT
TRBJ2-6 once NA TRBV5-1 CASSMGAGANVLTF TGCGCCAGTAGCATGGGGGCCGGGGCCAACGTCCTGACTTTC
TRBJ1-1 NA NA TRBV29-1 CSVARNTEAFF TGCAGCGTTGCCAGGAACACTGAAGCTTTCTTT
TRBJ1-6 NA NA TRBV25-1 CASSEQGNSPLHF TGTGCCAGCAGTGAGCAGGGTAATTCACCCCTCCACTTT
TRBJ2-5 NA NA TRBV2 CASSFDRSRQETQYF TGTGCCAGCAGTTTTGACAGGTCCCGCCAAGAGACCCAGTACTTC
TRBJ2-3 NA NA TRBV30 CAWSSILDTQYF TGTGCCTGGAGTTCGATCTTAGATACGCAGTATTTT
TRBJ1-1 NA NA TRBV4-1 CASSYPTGATEAFF TGCGCCAGCAGCTACCCGACCGGGGCGACTGAAGCTTTCTTT
TRBJ2-1 NA TRBD1 TRBV11-3 CASSHPRDRSNEQFF TGTGCCAGCAGCCACCCACGGGACAGGTCCAATGAGCAGTTCTTC
TRBJ1-2 few NA TRBV11-2 CASSLDTHFYGYTF TGTGCCAGCAGCTTAGATACCCACTTCTATGGCTACACCTTC
TRBJ2-1 NA TRBD1 TRBV30 CACWTGGYNEQFF TGTGCCTGCTGGACAGGGGGCTACAATGAGCAGTTCTTC
TRBJ1-4 once NA TRBV15 CATSRDHRVEGKLFF TGTGCCACCAGCAGAGATCACAGGGTGGAGGGGAAACTGTTTTTT
TRBJ1-2 NA NA TRBV7-2 CASSLAGQGKDGYTF TGTGCCAGCAGCTTAGCTGGTCAGGGGAAGGATGGCTACACCTTC
TRBJ1-5 NA TRBD1 TRBV4-1 CASSQGQGSNQPQHF TGCGCCAGCAGCCAAGGACAGGGAAGCAATCAGCCCCAGCATTTT
TRBJ2-7 NA TRBD1 TRBV12-5 CASGLATNLDRNSYEQYF TGTGCTAGTGGTTTGGCAACTAATTTGGACAGGAACTCCTACGAGCAGTACTTC
TRBJ2-5 NA TRBD1 TRBV7-7 CASSFSTGVEETQYF TGTGCTAGCAGCTTCTCGACAGGGGTGGAGGAGACCCAGTACTTC
TRBJ2-7 NA NA TRBV5-1 CASRQGRRTYEQYF TGCGCCAGCAGACAGGGACGGCGGACCTACGAGCAGTACTTC
TRBJ2-2 few NA TRBV14 CASKRMNTGELFF TGTGCCAGCAAGAGGATGAACACCGGGGAGCTGTTTTTT
TRBJ2-7 NA NA TRBV20-1 CSADGDYEQYF TGCAGTGCTGACGGAGACTACGAGCAGTACTTC
TRBJ1-1 few TRBD1 TRBV5-1 CASRTTGSDTEAFF TGCGCCAGCCGAACGACAGGGTCGGACACTGAAGCTTTCTTT
TRBJ2-5 NA NA TRBV7-9 CASSLSGVETQYF TGTGCCAGCAGCTTATCAGGGGTAGAGACCCAGTACTTC
TRBJ2-7 NA NA TRBV27 CASSDLYEQYF TGTGCCAGCAGCGACCTCTACGAGCAGTACTTC
TRBJ1-2 NA NA TRBV27 CASRSVGGYGYTF TGTGCCAGCAGGAGTGTGGGGGGCTATGGCTACACCTTC
TRBJ2-6 NA NA TRBV18 CASSPLHDSSSGANVLTF TGTGCCAGCTCACCACTCCACGACAGCTCCTCTGGGGCCAACGTCCTGACTTTC
TRBJ1-5 NA NA TRBV30 CAWSAESNQPQHF TGTGCCTGGAGTGCGGAAAGCAATCAGCCCCAGCATTTT
TRBJ2-1 NA TRBD2 TRBV4-2 CASSPSTASGAYNEQFF TGTGCCAGCAGCCCCTCGACAGCTAGCGGGGCCTACAATGAGCAGTTCTTC
TRBJ2-3 NA TRBD1 TRBV5-1 CASSFRDREADTQYF TGCGCCAGCAGCTTCCGGGACAGGGAGGCAGATACGCAGTATTTT
TRBJ2-7 NA NA TRBV30 CAWGTSIYEQYF TGTGCCTGGGGGACAAGTATCTACGAGCAGTACTTC
TRBJ1-5 once NA TRBV7-9 CASSLEVDNQPQHF TGTGCCAGCAGCTTAGAGGTCGACAATCAGCCCCAGCATTTT
TRBJ2-7 once NA TRBV11-2 CASSLWGTYEQYF TGTGCCAGCAGCTTATGGGGGACCTACGAGCAGTACTTC
TRBJ2-1 NA NA TRBV5-6 CASSPGFKGEYNEQFF TGTGCCAGCAGCCCGGGGTTTAAGGGGGAGTACAATGAGCAGTTCTTC
TRBJ2-3 NA NA TRBV30 CACQWGLSTDTQYF TGTGCCTGTCAGTGGGGGCTCAGCACAGATACGCAGTATTTT